This T cell receptor beta chain was recorded in a study of Ad26.COV2.S vaccination and SARS-CoV-2 variants (dated by TCRdb to about 2021). In terms of the full investigation: Vaccine-arm donors were drawn from COV1001, a multicentre, randomized, double-blind, placebo-controlled phase I-IIa trial of Ad26.COV2.S in healthy adults. Dosing of Ad26.COV2.S was intramuscular, at either 5x10^10 or 1x10^11 viral particles, delivered as one shot or as two shots spaced 56 days apart. TCRbeta repertoire sequencing was used to assess the specificity and breadth of SARS-CoV-2-reactive T cell receptors after Ad26.COV2.S vaccination. The TCR-sequenced set comprised roughly 30 samples: around 20 Ad26.COV2.S vaccine recipients, 5 placebo recipients and 8 SARS-CoV-2 convalescent individuals. Trial participants were randomized into five groups of five: low-dose or high-dose Ad26.COV2.S given once or twice, or placebo on both occasions. Blinding of investigators to trial group allocation was maintained during experiments and outcome assessment. Results and caveats for the whole study, not just this receptor: Higher spike-specific TCR breadth was observed in Ad26.COV2.S recipients than in placebo recipients (P = 0.0014). The authors noted that total T cell responses may have been underestimated by the TCR breadth and depth analyses. Vaccine and placebo recipients had comparable non-spike TCR breadth, which fits with the vaccine containing only spike. The study was not powered for comparison of responses between vaccine doses or regimens. After vaccination, spike-specific CD8+ and CD4+ T cell responses were reported to show substantial breadth.

The immunoSEQ Assay was the method used to sequence TCRbeta CDR3 regions. After extraction, genomic DNA underwent amplification by bias-controlled multiplex PCR, followed by high-throughput sequencing. In the paper's pipeline: To quantify the absolute abundance of every unique TCRbeta CDR3 region, sequences were collapsed and filtered. T cell fraction was estimated by normalizing TCRbeta template counts to usable DNA, which was measured by amplifying reference genes present in all nucleated cells. Repertoire TCRs were annotated as SARS-CoV-2-specific when V gene, CDR3 amino acid sequence and J gene were exactly matched to a known reactive TCR set. The reference SARS-CoV-2 TCR set came from MIRA and was filtered for enrichment in COVID-19-positive ImmuneCODE repertoires, removing public or cross-reactive TCRs. Drawing on the MIRA antigens, annotated TCRs were analysed further at the level of specific ORF or position within ORF. Breadth was defined as the number of annotated unique rearrangements divided by the total number of unique productive rearrangements, and depth was defined as the summed frequency of the annotated unique rearrangements. TCR breadth was compared between groups using two-sided Wilcoxon rank-sum tests. The clones in this table, taken by TCRdb from immuneACCESS, are in-frame only. Not every clone is retained; where verified, under half of the shortfall comes from an unresolved V gene, and the cause of the rest is unknown. V, J and clone size were drawn from that table, and D and trimming were deduced from the DNA. Recorded for this sample are 350,000 to 500,000 clones; roughly 88% of them occurred a single time. The ten largest account for less than 5.5% of the sample.

Here V drops 2 bases and J drops 6 bases, and the junction holds 6 bases not matched to any gene. The germline V gene (reference sequence) provides CDR1 SEHNR and CDR2 FQNEAQ. Including cysteine and phenylalanine, the CDR3 has 14 amino acids. The only DNA kept is the CDR3, 42 bases in frame from the first base. Note on this clone: Its antigen remains unidentified. No much larger clone is present one base from it, and per-base qualities are unavailable.

The treatment or condition label, read with the paper, signifies: 19 received Ad26.COV2.S at low or high dose, single or two shots; about 5 received placebo; per-sample allocation not given. For vaccine and placebo recipients, the sequenced repertoires came from samples collected on day 63 after the first injection. Cohort 1b enrolled about two dozen adults aged 18-55 years at a single site in Boston, USA, between 29 July and 7 August 2020. Ad26.COV2.S was a replication-incompetent adenovirus type 26 vector expressing a prefusion-stabilized SARS-CoV-2 spike protein from the original Wuhan strain. The rearranged chain carries TRBV7-9 and TRBJ1-2; the junction holds 7 bases that match TRBD1. The sequences come from peripheral blood, collected in a trial of Ad26.COV2.S vaccine versus placebo. The receptor was derived from a person aged 18 to 59 who received the Ad26.COV2.S COVID-19 vaccine or a placebo. The nucleotides are TGTGCCAGCAGCTTATCCGACAGGGTCGATGGCTACACCTTC. It is translated as CASSLSDRVDGYTF. The variable domain in full, with residues beyond the CDR3 obtained from the reference TRBV7-9 and TRBJ1-2 genes, is DTGVSQNPRHKITKRGQNVTFRCDPISEHNRLYWYRQTLGQGPEFLTYFQNEAQLEKSRLLSDRFSAERPKGSFSTLEIQRTEQGDSAMYLCASSLSDRVDGYTFGSGTRLTVV.